This T cell receptor beta chain is from a study of blood T cell repertoires in COVID-19. Study-level information: Researchers got acute and convalescent COVID-19 samples from the United States, Italy and Spain. The analysed material was cDNA or gDNA that came from T cells, B-cell-depleted T cells, or PBMCs.

Study processing details: Quantification of nucleated cells was approximated via reference gene primer amplification. Profiled with immunoSEQ multiplex PCR; TCRdb holds only in-frame clones, not every one. From that table come the V and J calls and clone size; the DNA was used to work out D and trimming. The profile shows approximately 160,000 clones, 90% to 95% of them singletons. CDR1 and CDR2 from the germline V gene are SGHVS and FQNEAQ. This CDR3 contains 13 residues. V was clipped by 2 bases and J by 4 bases; unmatched bases: 0. Sequencing was done on a sample of peripheral blood. V usage is TRBV7-8 and J usage is TRBJ1-1, with TRBD1 matching 8 bases. The origin of this receptor is a man between 50 and 59 years old with acute or convalescent COVID-19. The CDR3 region is CASSLTGGTEAFF. CDR3 nucleotide sequence: TGTGCCAGCAGCTTAACAGGGGGCACTGAAGCTTTCTTT.